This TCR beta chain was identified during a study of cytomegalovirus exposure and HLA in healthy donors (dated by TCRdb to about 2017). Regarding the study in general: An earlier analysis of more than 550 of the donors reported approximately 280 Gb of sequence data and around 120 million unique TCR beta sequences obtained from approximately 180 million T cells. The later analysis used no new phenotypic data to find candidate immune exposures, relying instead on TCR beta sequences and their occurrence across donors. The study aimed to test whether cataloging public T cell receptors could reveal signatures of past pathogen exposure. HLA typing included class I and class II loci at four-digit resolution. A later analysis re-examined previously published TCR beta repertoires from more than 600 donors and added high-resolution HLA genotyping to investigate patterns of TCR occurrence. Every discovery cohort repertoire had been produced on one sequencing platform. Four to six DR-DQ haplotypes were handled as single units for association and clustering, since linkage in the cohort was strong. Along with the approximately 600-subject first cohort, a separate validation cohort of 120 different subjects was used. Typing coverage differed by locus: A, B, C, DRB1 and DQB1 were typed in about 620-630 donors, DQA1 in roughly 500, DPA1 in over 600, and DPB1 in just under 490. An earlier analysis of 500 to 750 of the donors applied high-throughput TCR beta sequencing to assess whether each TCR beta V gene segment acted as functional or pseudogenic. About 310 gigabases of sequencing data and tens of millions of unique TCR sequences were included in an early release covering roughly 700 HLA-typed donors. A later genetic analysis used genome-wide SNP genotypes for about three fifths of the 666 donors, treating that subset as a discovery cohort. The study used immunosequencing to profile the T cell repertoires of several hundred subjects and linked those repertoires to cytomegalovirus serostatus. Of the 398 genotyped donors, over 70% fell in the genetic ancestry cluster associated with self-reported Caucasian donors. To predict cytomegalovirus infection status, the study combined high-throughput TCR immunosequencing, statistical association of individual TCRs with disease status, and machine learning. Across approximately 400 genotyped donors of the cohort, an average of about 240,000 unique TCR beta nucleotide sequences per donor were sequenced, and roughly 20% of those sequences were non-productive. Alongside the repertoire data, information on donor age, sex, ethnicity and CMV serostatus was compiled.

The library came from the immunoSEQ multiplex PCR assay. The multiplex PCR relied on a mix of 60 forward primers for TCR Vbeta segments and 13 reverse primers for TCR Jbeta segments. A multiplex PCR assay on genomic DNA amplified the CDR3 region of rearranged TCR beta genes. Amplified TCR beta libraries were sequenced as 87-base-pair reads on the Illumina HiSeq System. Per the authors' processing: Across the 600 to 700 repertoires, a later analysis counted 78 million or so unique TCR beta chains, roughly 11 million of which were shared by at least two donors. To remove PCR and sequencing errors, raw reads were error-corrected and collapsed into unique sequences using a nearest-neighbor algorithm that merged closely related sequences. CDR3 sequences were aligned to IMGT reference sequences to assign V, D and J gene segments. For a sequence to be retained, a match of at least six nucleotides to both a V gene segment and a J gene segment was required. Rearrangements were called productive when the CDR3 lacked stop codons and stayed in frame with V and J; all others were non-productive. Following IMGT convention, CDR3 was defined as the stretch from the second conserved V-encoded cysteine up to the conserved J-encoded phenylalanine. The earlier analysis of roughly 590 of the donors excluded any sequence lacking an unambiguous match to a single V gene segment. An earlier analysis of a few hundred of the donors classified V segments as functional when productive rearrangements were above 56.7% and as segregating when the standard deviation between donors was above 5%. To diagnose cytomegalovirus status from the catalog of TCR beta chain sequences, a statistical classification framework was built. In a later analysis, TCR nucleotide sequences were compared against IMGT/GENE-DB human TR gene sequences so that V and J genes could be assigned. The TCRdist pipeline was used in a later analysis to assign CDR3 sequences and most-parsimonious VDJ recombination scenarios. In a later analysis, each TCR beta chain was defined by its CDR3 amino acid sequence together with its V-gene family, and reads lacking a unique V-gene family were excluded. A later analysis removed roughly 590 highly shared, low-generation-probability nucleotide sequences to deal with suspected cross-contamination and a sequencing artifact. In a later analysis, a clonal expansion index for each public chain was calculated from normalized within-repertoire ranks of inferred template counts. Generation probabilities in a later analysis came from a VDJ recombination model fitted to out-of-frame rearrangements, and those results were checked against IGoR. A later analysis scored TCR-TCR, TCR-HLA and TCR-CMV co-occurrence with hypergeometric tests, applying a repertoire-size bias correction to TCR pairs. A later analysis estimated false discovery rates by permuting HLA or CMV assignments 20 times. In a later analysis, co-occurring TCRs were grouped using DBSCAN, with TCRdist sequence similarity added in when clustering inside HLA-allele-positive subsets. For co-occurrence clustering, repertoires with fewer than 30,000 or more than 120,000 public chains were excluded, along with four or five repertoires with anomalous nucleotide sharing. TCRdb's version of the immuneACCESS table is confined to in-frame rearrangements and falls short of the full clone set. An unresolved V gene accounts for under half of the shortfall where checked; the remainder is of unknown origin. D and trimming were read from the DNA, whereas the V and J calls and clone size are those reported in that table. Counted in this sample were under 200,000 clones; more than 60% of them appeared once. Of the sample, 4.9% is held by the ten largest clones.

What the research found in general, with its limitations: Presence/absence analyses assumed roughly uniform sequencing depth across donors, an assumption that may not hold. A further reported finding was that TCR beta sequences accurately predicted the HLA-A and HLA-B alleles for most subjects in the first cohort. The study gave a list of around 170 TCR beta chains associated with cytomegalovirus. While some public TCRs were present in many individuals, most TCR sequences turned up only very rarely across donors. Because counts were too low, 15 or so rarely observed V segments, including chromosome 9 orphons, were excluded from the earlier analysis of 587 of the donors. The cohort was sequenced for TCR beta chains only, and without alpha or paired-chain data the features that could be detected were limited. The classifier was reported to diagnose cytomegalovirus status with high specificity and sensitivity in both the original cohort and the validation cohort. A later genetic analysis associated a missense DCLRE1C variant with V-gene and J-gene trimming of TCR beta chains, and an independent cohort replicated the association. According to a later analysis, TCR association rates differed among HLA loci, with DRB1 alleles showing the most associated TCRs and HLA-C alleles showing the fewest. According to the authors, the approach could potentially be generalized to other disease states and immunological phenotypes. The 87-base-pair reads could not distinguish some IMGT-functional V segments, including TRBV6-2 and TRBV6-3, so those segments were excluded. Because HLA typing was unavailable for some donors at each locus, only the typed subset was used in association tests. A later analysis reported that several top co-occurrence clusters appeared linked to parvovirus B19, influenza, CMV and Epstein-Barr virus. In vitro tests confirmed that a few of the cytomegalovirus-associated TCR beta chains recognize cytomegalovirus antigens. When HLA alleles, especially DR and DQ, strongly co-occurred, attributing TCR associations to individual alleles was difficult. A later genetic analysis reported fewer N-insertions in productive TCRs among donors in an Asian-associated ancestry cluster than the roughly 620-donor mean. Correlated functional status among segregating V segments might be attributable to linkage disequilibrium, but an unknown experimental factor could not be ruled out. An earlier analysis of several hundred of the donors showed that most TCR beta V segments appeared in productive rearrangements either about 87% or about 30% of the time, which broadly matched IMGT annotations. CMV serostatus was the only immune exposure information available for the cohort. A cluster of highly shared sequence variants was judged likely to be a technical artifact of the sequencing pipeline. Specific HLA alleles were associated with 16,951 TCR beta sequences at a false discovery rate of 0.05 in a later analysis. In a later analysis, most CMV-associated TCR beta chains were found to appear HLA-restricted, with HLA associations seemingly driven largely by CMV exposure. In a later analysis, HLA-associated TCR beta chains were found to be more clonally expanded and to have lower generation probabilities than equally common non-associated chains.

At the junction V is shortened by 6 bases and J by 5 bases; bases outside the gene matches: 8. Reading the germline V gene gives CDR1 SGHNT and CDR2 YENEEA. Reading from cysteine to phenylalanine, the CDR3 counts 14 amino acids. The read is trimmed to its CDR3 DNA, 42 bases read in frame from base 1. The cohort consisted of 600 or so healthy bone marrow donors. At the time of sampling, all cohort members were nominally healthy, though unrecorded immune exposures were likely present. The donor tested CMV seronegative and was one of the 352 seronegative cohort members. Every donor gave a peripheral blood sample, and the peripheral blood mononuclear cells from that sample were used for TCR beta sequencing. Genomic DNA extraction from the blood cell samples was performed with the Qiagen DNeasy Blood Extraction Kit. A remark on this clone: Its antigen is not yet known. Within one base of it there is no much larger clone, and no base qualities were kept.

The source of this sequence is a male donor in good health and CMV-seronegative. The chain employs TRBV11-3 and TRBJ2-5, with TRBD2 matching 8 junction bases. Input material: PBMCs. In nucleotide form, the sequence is TGTGCCAGCAGTTCTGGACTAGCTGGTGAGACCCAGTACTTC. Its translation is CASSSGLAGETQYF. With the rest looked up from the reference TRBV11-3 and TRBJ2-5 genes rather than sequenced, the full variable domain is EAGVVQSPRYKIIEKKQPVAFWCNPISGHNTLYWYLQNLGQGPELLIRYENEEAVDDSQLPKDRFSAERLKGVDSTLKIQPAELGDSAVYLCASSSGLAGETQYFGPGTRLLVL.